This TCR beta chain is from a study of long-term antiretroviral therapy in people with HIV. General study points: Regardless of time point, clones expanded before ART dominated the repertoire. Drawn between the mid-2000s and the late 2010s, the blood was possibly obtained under older ART regimens. ART adherence, viral resistance and therapy changes went undocumented.

The libraries were made with immunoSEQ v3.0 at survey level. Generated by immunoSEQ multiplex PCR, the TCRdb table keeps only in-frame clones and is missing some. The sample lists about 24,000 clones, roughly 79% occurring once. V lost 2 bases and J 1 base, leaving 5 bases between the germline ends. Germline assignment: CDR1 MDHEN and CDR2 SYDVKM. The length of the CDR3 is 13 residues. Details on this clone: Its cognate antigen is unknown.

This TCR was recovered from a woman younger than 35 with HIV. The chain combines TRBV28 with TRBJ1-1, with no clear D. The sample consisted of unsorted PBMCs, taken at the start of antiretroviral therapy, before treatment. CDR3 nucleotides: TGTGCCAGCAGTTTAGGAGGGAACACTGAAGCTTTCTTT. The encoded protein is CASSLGGNTEAFF.